The clone carrying this T cell receptor (beta chain) was seen a handful of times. Antigen: not known. TCRdb reprocessed the 5' RACE reads via MiXCR and lists one record per CDR3 protein. The repertoire holds a few hundred thousand distinct CDR3 sequences, with approximately 20% as singletons. The source of the sample is a study of CD8 T cells in ankylosing spondylitis. Overall study results and limits: A TCR beta motif made of about 8 highly homologous variants seemed typical of ankylosing spondylitis blood. Disease-linked clones reportedly showed significant enrichment in matched ankylosing spondylitis synovial fluid.

This receptor was taken from a male donor with ankylosing spondylitis. Material: blood, either unsorted or a sorted T cell fraction (not recorded which).

The CDR3 loop is CASSQAPGTDYEQYF. CDR3 sequence (DNA): TGCGCCAGCAGCCAAGCGCCTGGGACAGACTACGAGCAGTACTTC. The chain joins TRBV4-3 to TRBJ2-7, with 7 bases fitting TRBD1. The trim removed 1 base at V and 3 bases at J, leaving 6 bases unmatched. This CDR3 is 15 amino acids long. The germline V gene has CDR1 LGHNA and CDR2 YSLEER.